What follows describes a single T cell receptor beta chain. The data are from a study of T cells in narcolepsy. This CDR3 has 15 residues. Germline CDR1 is LNHNV and CDR2 is YYDKDF (reference sequence). Trimming at V came to 3 bases and at J to 2 bases, leaving 6 bases not matched to a gene. Assay used: immunoSEQ multiplex PCR; TCRdb lists only in-frame clones, some missing. This table has over 25,000 clones, about 80% appearing once. The specimen sequenced was memory (CD45RA-) CD4+ T cells from blood. The rearrangement links TRBV15 to TRBJ1-2; 7 bases match TRBD1. The sequence was obtained from a human donor in good health. In DNA form, the CDR3 reads TGTGCCACCAGCAGGGGGTTGACAGGGAACTATGGCTACACCTTC. Amino acid sequence: CATSRGLTGNYGYTF.